Each of the 4 T cell receptor beta chains below was sequenced from the same sample in a study of blood T cell repertoires in COVID-19. Generated by immunoSEQ multiplex PCR, the TCRdb table keeps only in-frame clones and is missing some. The sample consists of some 95,000 clones, approximately 91% of them appearing once. The specimen sequenced was peripheral blood. All receptors derive from a human donor with active COVID-19. The donor label of this sample is uncertain.

The chain uses TRBV7-9 and TRBJ1-1, with a possible D match to TRBD1 (5 bases). The V end lost 5 bases, the J end lost 1 base, and 17 bases lay between the germline ends. This CDR3 has 16 residues. CDR1 is SEHNR, CDR2 FQNEAQ, per germline (reference sequence). CDR3 nucleotides: TGTGCCAGCAGCCCCACTCCAGGGAATGCGAACACTGAAGCTTTCTTT. Residues: CASSPTPGNANTEAFF.

The V call is TRBV6-1, the J call TRBJ2-5; a weak D match, TRBD2 (5 bases). The CDR3 sequence is 14 residues long. The germline gives CDR1 MNHNS, CDR2 SASEGT. V was cut by 2 bases and J by 1 base, with 8 bases left in between. The CDR3: CASSEPGIQETQYF. The CDR3 DNA follows: TGTGCCAGCAGTGAACCGGGGATCCAAGAGACCCAGTACTTC.

This clone has just one count. This chain links TRBV6-5 with TRBJ2-1, with TRBD2 identical over 12 bases. The CDR3 length is 15 residues. From germline, CDR1 is MNHEY and CDR2 SVGAGI. The V and J ends lost 2 bases and 10 bases, in that order; junction bases with no gene match: 6. The CDR3 bases are TGTGCCAGCAGTTACCTCGGACTAGCGGGGAGGGAGCAGTTCTTC. Its translation is CASSYLGLAGREQFF.

The V gene is TRBV11-2, the J gene TRBJ1-2; weak D call: TRBD1 (5 bases). V lost 3 bases and J lost 4, with 18 bases in between. The germline V gene encodes CDR1 SGHAT and CDR2 FQNNGV. This CDR3 is 16 amino acids long. The CDR3 sequence: CASSFAGLSSGYGYTF. CDR3 nucleotides: TGTGCCAGCAGCTTTGCAGGGCTTAGCTCGGGCTATGGCTACACCTTC.